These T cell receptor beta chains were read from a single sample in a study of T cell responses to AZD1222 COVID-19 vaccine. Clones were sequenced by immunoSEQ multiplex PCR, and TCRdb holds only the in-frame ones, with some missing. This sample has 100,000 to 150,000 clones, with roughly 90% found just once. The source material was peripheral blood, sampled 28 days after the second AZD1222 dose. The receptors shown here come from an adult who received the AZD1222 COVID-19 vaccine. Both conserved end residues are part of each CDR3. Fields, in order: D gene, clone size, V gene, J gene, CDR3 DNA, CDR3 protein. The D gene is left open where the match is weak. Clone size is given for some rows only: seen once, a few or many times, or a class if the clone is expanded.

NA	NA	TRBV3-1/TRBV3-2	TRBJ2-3	TGTGCCAGCAGCCGCGGCCTCACAGATACGCAGTATTTT	CASSRGLTDTQYF
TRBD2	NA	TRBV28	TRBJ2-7	TGTGCCAGCAGTTTAGTGGCTAGCGGGAGAGGGTACGAGCAGTACTTC	CASSLVASGRGYEQYF
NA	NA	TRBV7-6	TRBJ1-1	TGTGCCAGCAGCTTAGTGGGACACAAAACCGAAGCTTTCTTT	CASSLVGHKTEAFF
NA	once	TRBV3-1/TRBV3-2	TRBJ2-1	TGTGCCAGCAGCCCACCGCAGGGGGGGGGATTCTTC	CASSPPQGGGFF
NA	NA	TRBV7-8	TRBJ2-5	TGTGCCAGCAGCTGGGGGGGGGCAGACCAAGAGACCCAGTACTTC	CASSWGGADQETQYF
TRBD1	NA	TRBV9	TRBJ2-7	TGTGCCAGCAGCGTAGGGGACAGGGGTTACGAGCAGTACTTC	CASSVGDRGYEQYF
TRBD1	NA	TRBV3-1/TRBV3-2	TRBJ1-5	TGTGCCAGCACCGACGGGACAGGGGTTGGTCAGCCCCAGCATTTT	CASTDGTGVGQPQHF
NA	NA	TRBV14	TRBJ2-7	TGTGCCAGCAGCCAAGAGTCTAGTTATTACTACGAGCAGTACTTC	CASSQESSYYYEQYF
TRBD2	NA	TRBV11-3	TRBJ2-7	TGTGCCAGCAGCGATCCCGTGACCGGGGGGAGGTCCTACGAGCAGTACTTC	CASSDPVTGGRSYEQYF
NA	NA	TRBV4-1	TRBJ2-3	TGCGCCAGCAGTATCGGGGTGAGACAAGATACGCAGTATTTT	CASSIGVRQDTQYF
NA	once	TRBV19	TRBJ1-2	TGTGCCAGTACCCCCTACTTAGGGGGAAGTGGCTACACCTTC	CASTPYLGGSGYTF
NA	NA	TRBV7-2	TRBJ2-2	TGTGCCAGCAGCTTCAGACATCCTGGGGAGCTGTTTTTT	CASSFRHPGELFF
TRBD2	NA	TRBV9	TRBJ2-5	TGTGCCAGCAGCCCCGGGGTAGCGGGGTTCCCAGGTGAAGAGACCCAGTACTTC	CASSPGVAGFPGEETQYF
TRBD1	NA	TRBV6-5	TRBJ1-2	TGTGCCAGCAGGCCCGACAGGGCCGACCCCTATGGCTACACCTTC	CASRPDRADPYGYTF
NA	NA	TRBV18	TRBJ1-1	TGTGCCAGCTCATCCGCCGGGGGAATGAACACTGAAGCTTTCTTT	CASSSAGGMNTEAFF
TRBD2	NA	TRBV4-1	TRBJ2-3	TGCGCCAGCAGCCGACTAGCGGGGGAGGGAGATACGCAGTATTTT	CASSRLAGEGDTQYF
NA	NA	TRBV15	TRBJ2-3	TGTGCCACCAGTAATCCTAGCGGCACAGATACGCAGTATTTT	CATSNPSGTDTQYF
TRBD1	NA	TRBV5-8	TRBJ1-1	TGTGCCAGCAGCTTGCCACAGGGGAGACAGGATGAAGCTTTCTTT	CASSLPQGRQDEAFF
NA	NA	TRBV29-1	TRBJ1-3	TGCAGCGTCTCCCAGGGAAGCCCCGGGATTGGAAACACCATATATTTT	CSVSQGSPGIGNTIYF
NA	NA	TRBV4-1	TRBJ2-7	TGCGCCAGCAGCCAAGATTCCGCAGGGTCTGGCTACGAGCAGTACTTC	CASSQDSAGSGYEQYF
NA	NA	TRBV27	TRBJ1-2	TGTGCCAGCAGTGTTACAGGGCCTAACTATGGCTACACCTTC	CASSVTGPNYGYTF
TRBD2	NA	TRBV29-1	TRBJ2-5	TGCAGCGTTGGGGAACTAGCGGGAGTCGGAAAGACCCAGTACTTC	CSVGELAGVGKTQYF
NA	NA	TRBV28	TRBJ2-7	TGTGCCAGCAGTTTAGAGGGAAGCTCCTACGAGCAGTACTTC	CASSLEGSSYEQYF
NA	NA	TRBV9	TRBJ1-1	TGTGCCAGCAGCGTAGAAGGGGGGACAGCTTTCTTT	CASSVEGGTAFF
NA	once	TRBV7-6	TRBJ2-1	TGTGCCAGCAGCTTAGCCCGGGCCTCGCCACATGAGCAGTTCTTC	CASSLARASPHEQFF
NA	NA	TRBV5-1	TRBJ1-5	TGCGCCAGCAGCTTGGAGGGATCGGGGTATCAGCCCCAGCATTTT	CASSLEGSGYQPQHF
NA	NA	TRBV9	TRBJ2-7	TGTGCCAGCAGCGTAGACACTAGCTACGAGCAGTACTTC	CASSVDTSYEQYF
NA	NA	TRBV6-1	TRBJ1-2	TGTGCCAGCAGTGATGGGGAGAAAGCTAACTATGGCTACACCTTC	CASSDGEKANYGYTF
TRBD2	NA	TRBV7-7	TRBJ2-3	TGTGCTAGCAGCCCGACTAGCGGGGGGGCCGAGGGTACGCAGTATTTT	CASSPTSGGAEGTQYF
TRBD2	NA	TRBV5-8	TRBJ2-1	TGTGCCGGACGGCTAGCGGGAGTCGGTGAGCAGTTCTTC	CAGRLAGVGEQFF
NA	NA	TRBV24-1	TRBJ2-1	TGTGCCACCAGTGATTCTACTTCGCTCCGAAATGAGCAGTTCTTC	CATSDSTSLRNEQFF
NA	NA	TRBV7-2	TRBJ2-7	TGTGCCAGCAGCTTAGGAGCGGTAGCGCGCGGCGAGCAGTACTTC	CASSLGAVARGEQYF
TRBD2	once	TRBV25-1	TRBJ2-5	TGTGCCAGCGACCCCGCGGGGGGTGTGGAGACCCAGTACTTC	CASDPAGGVETQYF
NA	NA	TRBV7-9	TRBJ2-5	TGTGCCAGCAGCCGCCCCCTGGGCATGGAGACCCAGTACTTC	CASSRPLGMETQYF
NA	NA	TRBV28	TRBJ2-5	TGTGCCAGCAGTTTACGACGAGCGTACCAAGAGACCCAGTACTTC	CASSLRRAYQETQYF
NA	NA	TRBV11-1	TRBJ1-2	TGTGCCAGCAGCGAGGAGGGCCACTATGGCTACACCTTC	CASSEEGHYGYTF
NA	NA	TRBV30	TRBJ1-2	TGTGCCTGGATTATGACAGGATTGAACTATGGCTACACCTTC	CAWIMTGLNYGYTF
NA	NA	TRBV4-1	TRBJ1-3	TGCGCCAGCAGCCAAGCTGGCGGTGGGTCGAGGACATATTTT	CASSQAGGGSRTYF
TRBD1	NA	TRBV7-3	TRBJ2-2	TGTGCCAGCAGCGTAAGACAGGGCGGGGAGCTGTTTTTT	CASSVRQGGELFF
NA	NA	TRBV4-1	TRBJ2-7	TGCGCCAGCAGCCTCAAAGGAACCCCCGGGACCCAAGCCTACGAGCAGTACTTC	CASSLKGTPGTQAYEQYF
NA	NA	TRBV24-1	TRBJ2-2	TGTGCCACCAGTGGTCTATTTGGTACCGGGGAGCTGTTTTTT	CATSGLFGTGELFF
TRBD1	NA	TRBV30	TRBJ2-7	TGTGCCCCCAATTCAGGGGGTCAGTACGAGCAGTACTTC	CAPNSGGQYEQYF
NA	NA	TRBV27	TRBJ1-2	TGTGCCAGCAGCCCAAATACCGCGGGATTGAGTGATGGCTACACCTTC	CASSPNTAGLSDGYTF